A selection of T cell receptor beta chains follows, all from one sample in a study of blood T cell repertoires in COVID-19. The data were produced by immunoSEQ multiplex PCR, yet TCRdb's version contains in-frame clones alone and is incomplete. The data contain roughly 570,000 clones, about 89% of them singletons. Sequencing was performed on peripheral blood. Source of these receptors: a woman in her fifties or sixties with COVID-19, enrolled during active disease. Both conserved end residues are part of each CDR3. The D gene is left open where the match is weak. The size entry is marked missing in some rows and otherwise reads once, few, many or a size class.

v_gene,abundance,j_gene,d_gene,CDR3aa,CDR3nt
TRBV5-1,NA,TRBJ2-7,TRBD1,CASSPRDSSYEQYF,TGCGCCAGCAGCCCCCGGGACAGCTCCTACGAGCAGTACTTC
TRBV29-1,NA,TRBJ1-1,NA,CSVEGGPGFANTEAFF,TGCAGCGTTGAAGGGGGGCCGGGTTTCGCGAACACTGAAGCTTTCTTT
TRBV19,NA,TRBJ1-1,TRBD1,CASSINTGVGAFF,TGTGCCAGTAGTATAAACACAGGGGTAGGGGCTTTCTTT
TRBV11-2,NA,TRBJ1-4,NA,CASSLAYSGNEKLFF,TGTGCCAGCAGCTTAGCTTACAGTGGCAATGAAAAACTGTTTTTT
TRBV29-1,NA,TRBJ1-1,TRBD1,CSGGQMNTEAFF,TGCAGCGGGGGACAGATGAACACTGAAGCTTTCTTT
TRBV24-1,NA,TRBJ2-1,TRBD1,CATSDQTGGREQFF,TGTGCCACCAGTGATCAAACAGGGGGGCGCGAGCAGTTCTTC
TRBV6-4,NA,TRBJ1-1,TRBD1,CASRAVQGTEAFF,TGTGCCAGCAGGGCCGTACAGGGGACTGAAGCTTTCTTT
TRBV2,once,TRBJ2-7,NA,CASSEGRALSYEQYF,TGTGCCAGCAGTGAAGGCAGGGCTCTCTCCTACGAGCAGTACTTC
TRBV5-1,NA,TRBJ2-7,TRBD1,CASSLAGQERVVF,TGCGCCAGCAGCTTGGCCGGACAGGAGCGTGTGGTCTTC
TRBV30,NA,TRBJ2-2,NA,CAWTLTRGTGELFF,TGTGCCTGGACCCTTACGAGGGGGACCGGGGAGCTGTTTTTT
TRBV9,few,TRBJ1-5,TRBD1,CASSPSPGTGGMSNQPQHF,TGTGCCAGCAGCCCTTCCCCCGGGACAGGGGGCATGAGCAATCAGCCCCAGCATTTT
TRBV6-5,once,TRBJ1-1,NA,CASSLSVDREAFF,TGTGCCAGCAGCCTTAGCGTCGACAGGGAAGCTTTCTTT
TRBV4-2,NA,TRBJ2-5,TRBD2,CASSQPYRTSQETQYF,TGTGCCAGCAGCCAACCATACCGGACTAGCCAAGAGACCCAGTACTTC
TRBV9,NA,TRBJ1-1,NA,CASSPWGDQYTEAFF,TGTGCCAGCAGCCCGTGGGGGGACCAATACACTGAAGCTTTCTTT
TRBV6-6,NA,TRBJ1-2,NA,CASRVAQAYGYTF,TGTGCCAGCAGGGTGGCACAGGCCTATGGCTACACCTTC
TRBV5-1,NA,TRBJ2-1,NA,CASSLAGGYEQFF,TGCGCCAGCAGCTTAGCAGGGGGGTATGAGCAGTTCTTC
TRBV6-5,NA,TRBJ1-5,TRBD1,CASRPRGISQPQHF,TGTGCCAGCAGGCCCAGGGGGATTAGTCAGCCCCAGCATTTT
TRBV24-1,NA,TRBJ2-6,NA,CATSDSRGAGANVLTF,TGTGCCACCAGTGATTCCAGGGGGGCAGGGGCCAACGTCCTGACTTTC
TRBV7-9,NA,TRBJ2-1,TRBD2,CASSSGGSYNEQFF,TGTGCCAGCTCCTCGGGGGGGTCCTACAATGAGCAGTTCTTC
TRBV19,NA,TRBJ1-4,NA,CASSILGGVGSNEKLFF,TGTGCCAGTAGTATATTAGGGGGAGTCGGATCTAATGAAAAACTGTTTTTT
TRBV4-1,NA,TRBJ2-1,TRBD2,CASSQLGLASNEQFF,TGCGCCAGCAGCCAACTGGGACTAGCGTCCAATGAGCAGTTCTTC